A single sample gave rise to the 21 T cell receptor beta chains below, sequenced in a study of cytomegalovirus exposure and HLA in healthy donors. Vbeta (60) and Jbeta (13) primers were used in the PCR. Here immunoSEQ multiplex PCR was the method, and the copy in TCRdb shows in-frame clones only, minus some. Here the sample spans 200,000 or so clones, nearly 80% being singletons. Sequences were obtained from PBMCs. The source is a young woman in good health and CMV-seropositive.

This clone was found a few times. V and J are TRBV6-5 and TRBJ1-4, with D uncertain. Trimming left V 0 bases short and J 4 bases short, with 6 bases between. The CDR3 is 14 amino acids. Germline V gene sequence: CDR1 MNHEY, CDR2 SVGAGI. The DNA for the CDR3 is TGTGCCAGCAGTTACTCCAGGATTAATGAAAAACTGTTTTTT. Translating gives CASSYSRINEKLFF.

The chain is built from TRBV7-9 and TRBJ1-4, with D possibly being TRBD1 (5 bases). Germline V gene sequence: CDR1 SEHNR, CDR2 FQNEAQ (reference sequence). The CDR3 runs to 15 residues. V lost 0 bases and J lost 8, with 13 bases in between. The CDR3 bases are TGTGCCAGCAGCTTAGCGCGGGGCCGGGACGAAAAACTGTTTTTT. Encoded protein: CASSLARGRDEKLFF.

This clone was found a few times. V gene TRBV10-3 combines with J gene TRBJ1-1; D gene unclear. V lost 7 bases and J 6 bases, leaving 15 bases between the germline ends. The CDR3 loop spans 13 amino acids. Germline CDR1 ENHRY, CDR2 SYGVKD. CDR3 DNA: TGTGCCATCACCATTACGGGTTCGTCTGAAGCTTTCTTT. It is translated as CAITITGSSEAFF.

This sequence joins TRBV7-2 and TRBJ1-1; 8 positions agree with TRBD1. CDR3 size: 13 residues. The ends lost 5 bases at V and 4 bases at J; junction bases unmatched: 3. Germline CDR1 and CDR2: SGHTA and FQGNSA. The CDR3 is CASSLTGGTEAFF. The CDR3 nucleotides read TGTGCCAGCAGCCTAACAGGGGGCACTGAAGCTTTCTTT. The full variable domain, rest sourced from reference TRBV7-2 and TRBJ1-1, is GAGVSQSPSNKVTEKGKDVELRCDPISGHTALYWYRQSLGQGLEFLIYFQGNSAPDKSGLPSDRFSAERTGGSVSTLTIQRTQQEDSAVYLCASSLTGGTEAFFGQGTRLTVV.

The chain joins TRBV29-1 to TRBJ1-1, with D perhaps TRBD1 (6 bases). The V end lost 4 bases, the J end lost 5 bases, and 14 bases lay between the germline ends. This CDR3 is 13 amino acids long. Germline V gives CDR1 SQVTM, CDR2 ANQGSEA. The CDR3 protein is CSVVGQGLTEAFF. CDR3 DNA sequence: TGCAGCGTTGTCGGCCAGGGGCTAACTGAAGCTTTCTTT.

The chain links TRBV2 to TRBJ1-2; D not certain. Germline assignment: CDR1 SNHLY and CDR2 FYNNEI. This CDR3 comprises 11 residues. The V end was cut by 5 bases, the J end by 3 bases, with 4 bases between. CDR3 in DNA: TGTGCCAGCAGTTGGCACTATGGCTACACCTTC. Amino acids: CASSWHYGYTF.

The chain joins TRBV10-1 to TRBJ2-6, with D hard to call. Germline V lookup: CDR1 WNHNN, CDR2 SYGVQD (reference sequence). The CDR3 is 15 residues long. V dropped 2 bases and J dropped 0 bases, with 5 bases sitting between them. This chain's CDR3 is CASSEGSSGANVLTF. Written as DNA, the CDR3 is TGCGCCAGCAGTGAGGGCAGCTCTGGGGCCAACGTCCTGACTTTC.

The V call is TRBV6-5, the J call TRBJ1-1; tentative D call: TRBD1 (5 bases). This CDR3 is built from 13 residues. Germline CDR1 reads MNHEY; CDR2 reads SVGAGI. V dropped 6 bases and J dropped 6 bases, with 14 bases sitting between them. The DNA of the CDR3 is TGTGCCAGCAGGTGGGCCGGAGGGGCTGAAGCTTTCTTT. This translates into CASRWAGGAEAFF.

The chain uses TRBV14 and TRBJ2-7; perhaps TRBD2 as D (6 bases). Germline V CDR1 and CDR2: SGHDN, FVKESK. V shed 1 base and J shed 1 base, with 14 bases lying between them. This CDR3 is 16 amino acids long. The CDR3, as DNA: TGTGCCAGCAGCCAAGTCAGGACTACTTCTTCCTACGAGCAGTACTTC. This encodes CASSQVRTTSSYEQYF. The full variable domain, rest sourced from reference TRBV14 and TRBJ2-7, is EAGVTQFPSHSVIEKGQTVTLRCDPISGHDNLYWYRRVMGKEIKFLLHFVKESKQDESGMPNNRFLAERTGGTYSTLKVQPAELEDSGVYFCASSQVRTTSSYEQYFGPGTRLTVT.

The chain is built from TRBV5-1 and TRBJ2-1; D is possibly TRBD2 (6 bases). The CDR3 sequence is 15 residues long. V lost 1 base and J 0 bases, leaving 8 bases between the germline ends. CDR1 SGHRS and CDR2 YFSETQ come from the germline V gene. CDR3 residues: CASSLLGGSYNEQFF. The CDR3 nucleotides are TGCGCCAGCAGCTTGTTGGGGGGCTCCTACAATGAGCAGTTCTTC.

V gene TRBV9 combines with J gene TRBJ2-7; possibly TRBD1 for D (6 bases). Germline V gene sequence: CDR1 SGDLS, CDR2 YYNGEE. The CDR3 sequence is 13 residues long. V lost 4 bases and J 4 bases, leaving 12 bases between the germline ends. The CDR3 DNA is TGTGCCAGCAGCCCGGGACAAATTTACGAGCAGTACTTC. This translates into CASSPGQIYEQYF.

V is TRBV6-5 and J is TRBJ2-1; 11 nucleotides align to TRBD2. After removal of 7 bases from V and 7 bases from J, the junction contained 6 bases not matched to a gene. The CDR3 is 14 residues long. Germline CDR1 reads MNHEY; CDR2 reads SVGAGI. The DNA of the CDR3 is TGTGCCAGCAATCCCCGACTAGCGGGGAATGAGCAGTTCTTC. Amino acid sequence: CASNPRLAGNEQFF.

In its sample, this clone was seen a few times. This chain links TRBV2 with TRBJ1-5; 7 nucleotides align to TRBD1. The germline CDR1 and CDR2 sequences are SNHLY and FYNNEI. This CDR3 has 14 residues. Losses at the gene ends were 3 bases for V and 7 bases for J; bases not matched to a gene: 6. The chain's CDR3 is CASSERQGGQPQHF. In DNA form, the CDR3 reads TGTGCCAGCAGTGAGAGACAGGGAGGCCAGCCCCAGCATTTT.

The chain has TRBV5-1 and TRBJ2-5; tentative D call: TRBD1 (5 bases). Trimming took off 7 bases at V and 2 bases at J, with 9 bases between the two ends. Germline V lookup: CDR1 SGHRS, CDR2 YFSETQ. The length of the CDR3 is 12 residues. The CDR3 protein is CASGAGQETQYF. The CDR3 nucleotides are TGCGCCAGCGGGGCAGGACAAGAGACCCAGTACTTC.

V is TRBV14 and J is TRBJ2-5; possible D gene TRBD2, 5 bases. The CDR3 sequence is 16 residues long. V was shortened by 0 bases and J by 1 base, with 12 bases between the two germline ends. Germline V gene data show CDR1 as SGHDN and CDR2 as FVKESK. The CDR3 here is CASSQDGVRSQETQYF. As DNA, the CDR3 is TGTGCCAGCAGCCAAGACGGGGTCAGATCCCAAGAGACCCAGTACTTC.

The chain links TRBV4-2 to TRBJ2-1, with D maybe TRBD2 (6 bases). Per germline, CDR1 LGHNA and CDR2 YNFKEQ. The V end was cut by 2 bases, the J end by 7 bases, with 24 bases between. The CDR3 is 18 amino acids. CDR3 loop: CASSQPSTTSMRVNEQFF. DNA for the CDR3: TGTGCCAGCAGCCAACCTTCCACTACTAGCATGAGGGTGAATGAGCAGTTCTTC.

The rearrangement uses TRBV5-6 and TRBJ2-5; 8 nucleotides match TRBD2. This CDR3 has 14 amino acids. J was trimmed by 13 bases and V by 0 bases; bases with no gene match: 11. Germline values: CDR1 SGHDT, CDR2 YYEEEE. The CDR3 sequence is CASSLDVSGESWYF. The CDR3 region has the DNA TGTGCCAGCAGCTTGGATGTTAGCGGGGAGTCGTGGTACTTC.

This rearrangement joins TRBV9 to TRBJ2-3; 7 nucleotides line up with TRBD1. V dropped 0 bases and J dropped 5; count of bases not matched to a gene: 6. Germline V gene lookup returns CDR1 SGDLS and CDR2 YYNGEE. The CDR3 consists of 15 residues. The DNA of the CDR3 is TGTGCCAGCAGCGTAGAGGTAGGGGGCGTAGATACGCAGTATTTT. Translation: CASSVEVGGVDTQYF. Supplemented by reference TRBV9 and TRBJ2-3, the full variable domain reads DSGVTQTPKHLITATGQRVTLRCSPRSGDLSVYWYQQSLDQGLQFLIQYYNGEERAKGNILERFSAQQFPDLHSELNLSSLELGDSALYFCASSVEVGGVDTQYFGPGTRLTVL.

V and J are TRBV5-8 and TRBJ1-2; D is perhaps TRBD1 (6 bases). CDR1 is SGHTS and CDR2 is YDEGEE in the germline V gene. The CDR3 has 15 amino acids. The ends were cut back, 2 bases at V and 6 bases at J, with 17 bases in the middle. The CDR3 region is CASSFTGGGVDGYTF. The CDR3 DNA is TGTGCCAGCAGCTTTACGGGGGGCGGGGTGGATGGCTACACCTTC.

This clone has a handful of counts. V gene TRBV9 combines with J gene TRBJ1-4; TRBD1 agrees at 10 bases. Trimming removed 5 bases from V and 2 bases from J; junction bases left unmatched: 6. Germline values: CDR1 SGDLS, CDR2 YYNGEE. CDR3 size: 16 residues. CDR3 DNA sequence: TGTGCCAGCAGTGAAGGACAGGGGGGGACTAATGAAAAACTGTTTTTT. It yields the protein CASSEGQGGTNEKLFF.

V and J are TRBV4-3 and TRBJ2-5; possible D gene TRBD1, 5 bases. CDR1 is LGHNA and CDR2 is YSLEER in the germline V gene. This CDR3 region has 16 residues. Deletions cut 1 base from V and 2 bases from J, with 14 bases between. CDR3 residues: CASSQGGRPGQETQYF. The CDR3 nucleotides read TGCGCCAGCAGCCAAGGGGGCCGGCCCGGGCAAGAGACCCAGTACTTC.